What follows is one TCR beta chain and its context. No antigen is known for it. No clone much larger than this one lies a single base away; base qualities are absent. Library prep was done by the immunoSEQ multiplex PCR assay. Entries here come from immuneACCESS through TCRdb and include only in-frame sequences with V and J called. Some clones fail to appear in such tables; in the studies checked, an unresolved V gene covers under half of the shortfall, and the cause of the remainder is unknown. Recorded for this sample are more than 85,000 clones; around 84% of them occurred a single time. In total, the top ten clones hold 38% of the sample. The data were taken from a study of control samples from healthy donors and cancer patients (TCRdb year 2020). The cysteine opens and the phenylalanine closes a CDR3 of 15 amino acids. The CDR3 DNA has 45 bases and is translated from base 1. V loses 0 bases of germline sequence and J loses 3 bases, and the interval between the two ends is 11 bases. Taken from the germline V gene, the CDR1 and CDR2 loops are KGHSH and LQKENI.

The chain is assembled from TRBV18 and TRBJ1-1; a tentative D match to TRBD1 spans 5 bases. The sequence was collected from a man between 65 and 79 years old with lung cancer. Input material: PBMCs. The DNA sequence is given as TGTGCCAGCTCACCACCTGATGGGGCGCACACTGAAGCTTTCTTT. Protein translation: CASSPPDGAHTEAFF.